This record looks at one TCR beta chain sequence and its context. Its antigen is unidentified. These data belong to a study of vaccination effects on CD4 cells after COVID-19. Background on the study: The post-vaccine samples were taken, at the median, 72 days after the second dose. Whole-study findings and limits: Within healthy vaccinees, only 1 of 255 vaccine-induced clones displayed cross-reactivity with common cold coronaviruses. The study found marked clonal contraction of infection- and vaccine-induced clones late after vaccination.

Following culture for about 11 days, CD4+ T cells were isolated. Subjects were given two BNT162b2 or mRNA-1273 vaccine doses. Negative nucleocapsid antibody tests before and after vaccination confirmed no previous SARS-CoV-2 infection. The V and J ends lost 6 bases and 6 bases, in that order; junction bases with no gene match: 4. The CDR3 loop spans 13 amino acids. CDR1 WSHSY and CDR2 SAAADI come from the germline V gene. Method: immunoSEQ multiplex PCR; TCRdb's copy keeps in-frame clones and lacks some. The data show tens of thousands of clones, around 66% seen once. This receptor was obtained from a human donor who received a COVID-19 vaccine. The chain is built from TRBV10-2 and TRBJ2-3, with TRBD1 matching 9 bases. Sequenced here: CD4+ T cells from PBMCs cultured without peptide, sampled after COVID-19 vaccination. The CDR3 loop reads CASSRQGVDTQYF. In nucleotides, the CDR3 is TGCGCCAGCAGCCGACAGGGGGTGGATACGCAGTATTTT.